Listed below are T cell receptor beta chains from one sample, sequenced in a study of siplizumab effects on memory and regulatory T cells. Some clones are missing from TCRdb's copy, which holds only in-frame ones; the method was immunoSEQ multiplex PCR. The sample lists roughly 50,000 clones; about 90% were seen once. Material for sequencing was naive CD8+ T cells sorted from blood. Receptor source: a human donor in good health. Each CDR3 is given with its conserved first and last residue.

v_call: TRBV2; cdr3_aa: CASSPSRDVSNQPQHF
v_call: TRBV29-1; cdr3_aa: CSGGQGEDYGYTF
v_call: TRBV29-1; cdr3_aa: CSVEGDSSYEQYF
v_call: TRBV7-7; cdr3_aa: CASSLDPGEETQYF
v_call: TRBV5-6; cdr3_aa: CASSQERVTIYGYTF
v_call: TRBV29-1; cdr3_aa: CSVNTLGYTF
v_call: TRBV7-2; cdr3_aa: CASSLGGEAFF
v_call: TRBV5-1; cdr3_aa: CASSLGTSGSYEQYF
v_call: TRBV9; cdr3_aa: CASSPGVGLYQETQYF
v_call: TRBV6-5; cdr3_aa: CASSYAASSYNEQFF
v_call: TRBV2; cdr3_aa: CASTTPGLTEAFF
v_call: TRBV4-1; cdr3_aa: CASSPARTDYEQYF
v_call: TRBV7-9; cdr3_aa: CASTTGGGEQYF
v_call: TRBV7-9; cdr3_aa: CASSYGQGYYEQYF
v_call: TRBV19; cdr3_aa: CASSIMVTGELFF
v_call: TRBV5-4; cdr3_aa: CASSLNTEAFF
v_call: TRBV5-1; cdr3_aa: CASSLREGYGYTF
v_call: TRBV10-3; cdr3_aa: CAISESSRLVYNEQFF
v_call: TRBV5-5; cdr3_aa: CASSLDLRDTQYF
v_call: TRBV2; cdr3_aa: CASSEPSGGLLEQYF
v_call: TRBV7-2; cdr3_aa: CASSFLSDEQFF
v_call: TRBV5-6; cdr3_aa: CASSLLFKLSGLGGNTIYF
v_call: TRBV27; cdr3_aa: CASRWASESNQPQHF